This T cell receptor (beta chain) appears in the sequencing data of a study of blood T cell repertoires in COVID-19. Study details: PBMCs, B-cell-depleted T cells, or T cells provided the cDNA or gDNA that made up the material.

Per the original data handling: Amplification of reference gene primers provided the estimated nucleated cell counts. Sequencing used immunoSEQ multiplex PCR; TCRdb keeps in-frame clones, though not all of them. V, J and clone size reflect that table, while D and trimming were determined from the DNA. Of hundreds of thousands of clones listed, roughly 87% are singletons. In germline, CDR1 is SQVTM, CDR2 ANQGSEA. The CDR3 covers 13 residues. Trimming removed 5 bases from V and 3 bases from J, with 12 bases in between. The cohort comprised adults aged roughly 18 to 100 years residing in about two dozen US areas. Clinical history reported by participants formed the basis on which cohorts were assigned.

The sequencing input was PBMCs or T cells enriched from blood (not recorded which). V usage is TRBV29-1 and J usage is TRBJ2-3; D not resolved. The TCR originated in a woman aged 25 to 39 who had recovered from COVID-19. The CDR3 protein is CSVIVDTTDTQYF. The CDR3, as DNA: TGCAGCGTTATCGTCGACACAACAGATACGCAGTATTTT.